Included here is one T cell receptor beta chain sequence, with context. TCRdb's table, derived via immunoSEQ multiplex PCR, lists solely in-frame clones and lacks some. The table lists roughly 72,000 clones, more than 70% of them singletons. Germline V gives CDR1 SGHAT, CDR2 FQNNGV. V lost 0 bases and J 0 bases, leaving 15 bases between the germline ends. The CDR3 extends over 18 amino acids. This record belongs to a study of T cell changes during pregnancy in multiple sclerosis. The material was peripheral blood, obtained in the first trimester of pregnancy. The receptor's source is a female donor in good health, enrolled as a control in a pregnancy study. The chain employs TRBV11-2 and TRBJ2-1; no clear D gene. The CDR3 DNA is TGTGCCAGCAGCTTAGATCAGTCGACTGGAGCCTCCTACAATGAGCAGTTCTTC. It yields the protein CASSLDQSTGASYNEQFF.